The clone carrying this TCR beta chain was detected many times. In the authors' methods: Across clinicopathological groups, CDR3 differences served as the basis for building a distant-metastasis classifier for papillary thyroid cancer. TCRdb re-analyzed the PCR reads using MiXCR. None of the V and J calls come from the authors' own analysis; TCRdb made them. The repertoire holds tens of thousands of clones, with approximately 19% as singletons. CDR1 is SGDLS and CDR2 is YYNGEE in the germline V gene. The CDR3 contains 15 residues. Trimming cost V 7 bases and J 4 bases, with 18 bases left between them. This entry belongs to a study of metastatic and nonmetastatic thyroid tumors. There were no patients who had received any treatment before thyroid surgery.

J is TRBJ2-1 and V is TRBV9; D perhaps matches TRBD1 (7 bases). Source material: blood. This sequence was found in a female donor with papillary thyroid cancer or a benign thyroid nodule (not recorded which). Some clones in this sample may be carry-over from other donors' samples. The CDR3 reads CASSSGRGTYNEQFF. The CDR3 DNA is TGTGCCAGCTCCTCTGGCAGGGGGACTTACAATGAGCAGTTCTTC.